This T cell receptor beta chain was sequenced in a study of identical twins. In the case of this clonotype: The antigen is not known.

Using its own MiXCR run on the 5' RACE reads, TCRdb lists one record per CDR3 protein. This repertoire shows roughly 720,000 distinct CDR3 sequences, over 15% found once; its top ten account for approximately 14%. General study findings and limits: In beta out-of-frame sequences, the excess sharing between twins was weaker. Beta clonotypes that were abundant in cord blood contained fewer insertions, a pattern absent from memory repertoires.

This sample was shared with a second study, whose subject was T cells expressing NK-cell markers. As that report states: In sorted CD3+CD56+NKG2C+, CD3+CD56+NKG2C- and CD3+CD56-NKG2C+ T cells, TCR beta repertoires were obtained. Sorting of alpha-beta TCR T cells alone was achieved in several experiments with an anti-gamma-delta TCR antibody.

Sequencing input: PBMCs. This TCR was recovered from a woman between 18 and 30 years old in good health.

CDR3: CAISESLGNTIYF. CDR3 bases: TGTGCCATCAGTGAGTCCCTCGGAAACACCATATATTTT. The chain joins TRBV10-3 to TRBJ1-3; no firm D call. Per germline, CDR1 ENHRY and CDR2 SYGVKD. Between the trimmed V and J ends, which lost 0 bases and 4 bases, there was a span of 4 bases. This CDR3 region has 13 residues.